A selection of T cell receptor beta chains follows, all from one sample in a study of tumor and adjacent non-tumor tissue in lung cancer. TCRdb re-called the multiplex PCR reads with MiXCR, one entry per CDR3 protein. The table includes 120,000 or so distinct CDR3 sequences, about 66% detected once. The sample comprised lung tumor tissue. All receptors come from a man under 40 with non-small cell lung cancer. CDR3s include the opening cysteine and the closing phenylalanine or tryptophan. D genes are given only for firm matches. A row's size may be missing; if present it is once, few, many or a size class.

-,TRBJ2-3,TRBD1,TRBV7-9,CASSGDRDLSSHYF,TGTGCAAGCAGCGGGGACAGGGACCTTTCGTCGCACTATTTT
-,TRBJ2-1,TRBD2,TRBV11-2,CVSSFIVGGNNEQFF,TGTGTCAGTAGCTTTATTGTGGGAGGGAATAATGAGCAGTTCTTC
-,TRBJ2-7,-,TRBV18,CASSIYVQSYEQYF,TGTGCCAGCTCAATCTACGTACAGTCCTACGAGCAGTACTTC
-,TRBJ1-2,-,TRBV4-3,CASCEDNYYGYTF,TGCGCCAGCTGCGAAGACAATTACTATGGCTACACCTTC
many,TRBJ2-7,-,TRBV7-8,CASSLHVETYEQYF,TGTGCCAGCAGCTTACACGTCGAAACCTACGAGCAGTACTTC
-,TRBJ2-7,-,TRBV29-1,CSIRCPFTYEQYF,TGCAGCATACGGTGCCCCTTTACCTACGAGCAGTACTTC
-,TRBJ2-5,-,TRBV12-3/TRBV12-4,CASRWTSQETKYF,TGTGCCAGCAGATGGACATCCCAAGAGACCAAGTACTTC
-,TRBJ2-7,-,TRBV12-3/TRBV12-4,CVSSLREAYEQYF,TGTGTCAGCAGTTTGAGGGAGGCCTACGAGCAGTACTTC
-,TRBJ1-3,TRBD1,TRBV11-3,CESRDVTGGSGNTIYF,TGTGAGAGCAGGGACGTGACAGGGGGGAGTGGAAACACCATATATTTT
-,TRBJ2-1,-,TRBV29-1,CSVEGTVCNEQFF,TGCAGCGTTGAGGGCACTGTATGCAATGAGCAGTTCTTC
-,TRBJ2-3,-,TRBV11-3,CTNSLGGTDTQYF,TGTACCAACAGCTTGGGGGGCACAGATACGCAGTATTTT
-,TRBJ1-2,-,TRBV11-2,CARSLSDLDGYTF,TGTGCCAGGAGCCTTAGTGACTTGGATGGCTACACCTTC
once,TRBJ2-1,-,TRBV20-1,CSARDGFQRGENEQFF,TGCAGTGCTAGAGATGGGTTCCAGAGGGGGGAGAATGAGCAGTTCTTC
-,TRBJ2-1,-,TRBV11-3,CAGSLDASVDEQFF,TGCGCCGGCAGCTTAGATGCATCAGTTGATGAGCAGTTCTTC
-,TRBJ2-1,-,TRBV10-2,CVSREAPPDEQFF,TGCGTCAGCAGAGAGGCCCCGCCTGATGAGCAGTTCTTC
-,TRBJ2-1,-,TRBV11-2,CTSNLILSGIEEQFF,TGTACCAGCAACTTAATCCTATCGGGGATTGAAGAGCAGTTCTTC
-,TRBJ2-3,-,TRBV4-3,CASSQESAGRSTGTDTEYF,TGCGCCAGCAGTCAAGAATCTGCAGGGAGATCTACGGGCACAGATACGGAGTATTTT
-,TRBJ2-3,TRBD2,TRBV28,CVSSLSVGLADTDTQYF,TGTGTCAGCAGTTTATCTGTCGGACTAGCAGATACGGATACGCAGTATTTT
few,TRBJ2-1,TRBD1,TRBV24-1,CATSDPGTDGDEQFF,TGTGCCACCAGTGATCCCGGGACAGATGGCGATGAGCAGTTCTTC
-,TRBJ1-2,-,TRBV6-5,CASSPDGPGRTLKGHTF,TGTGCCAGCAGTCCCGACGGGCCTGGCAGGACGTTGAAGGGCCACACCTTC
many,TRBJ2-1,TRBD2,TRBV24-1,CATSDRAAGGGNEQFF,TGTGCCACCAGTGATCGCGCAGCGGGAGGGGGCAATGAGCAGTTCTTC
-,TRBJ2-1,TRBD2,TRBV5-4,CASRTGLVDYNEQSF,TGTGCCAGCAGGACGGGACTAGTGGATTACAATGAGCAGTCCTTC
few,TRBJ2-1,-,TRBV12-3/TRBV12-4,CASSPHYNEQFF,TGTGCCAGCAGTCCCCACTACAATGAGCAGTTCTTC
-,TRBJ1-1,-,TRBV5-1,CASSLTRSAEAFF,TGCGCTAGCAGCTTGACGCGTAGCGCTGAAGCTTTCTTT